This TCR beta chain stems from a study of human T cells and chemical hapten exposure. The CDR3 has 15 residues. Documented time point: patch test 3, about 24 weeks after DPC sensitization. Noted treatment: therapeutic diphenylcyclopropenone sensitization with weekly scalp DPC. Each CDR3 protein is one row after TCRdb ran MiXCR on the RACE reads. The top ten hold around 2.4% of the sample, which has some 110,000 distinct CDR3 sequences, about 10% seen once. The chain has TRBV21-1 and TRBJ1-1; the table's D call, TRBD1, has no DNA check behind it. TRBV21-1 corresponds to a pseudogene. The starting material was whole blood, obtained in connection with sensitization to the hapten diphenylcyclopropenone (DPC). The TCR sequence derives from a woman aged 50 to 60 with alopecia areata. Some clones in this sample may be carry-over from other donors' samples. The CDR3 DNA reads TGTGCCAGCAGCATCCCCGCGTTAGGGGACACTGAAGCTTTCTTT. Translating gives CASSIPALGDTEAFF.